This T cell receptor beta chain comes out of a study of cytomegalovirus exposure and HLA in healthy donors. Study-level points and caveats: Exclusion as indistinguishable affected some V segments, including TRBV6-2 and TRBV6-3. Prior analysis indicated that the majority of TCR beta V segments exhibited productivity approximately 87% or approximately 30% of the time. Clonal expansion, a later analysis showed, was greater in HLA-associated TCR beta chains than in equally common others. Three chains linked to CMV were shown in vitro to be specific for CMV antigens.

In regard to this clone: Its cognate antigen is unknown.

Primers: 60 Vbeta forward and 13 Jbeta reverse. Method: immunoSEQ multiplex PCR; TCRdb's copy keeps in-frame clones and lacks some. The sample yields 150,000 to 200,000 clones, about four fifths seen once. There are 12 residues in the CDR3. Germline V lookup: CDR1 SGHTA, CDR2 FQGNSA. The V end was cut by 3 bases, the J end by 7 bases, with 9 bases between. The clonotype comes from a woman aged 45-60 years in good health and CMV-seropositive. This chain joins TRBV7-2 and TRBJ1-1; no clear D gene. The sample taken for sequencing was PBMCs. CDR3 residues: CASSFSRIEAFF. The CDR3 DNA reads as TGTGCCAGCAGCTTTAGTAGAATTGAAGCTTTCTTT.